One sample yielded the 14 T cell receptor beta chains listed below, sequenced in a study of T cells in Graves' hyperthyroidism and ophthalmopathy. TCR beta CDR3 region amplification was performed from RNA transcripts. With the HTBI primer set, the TCR CDR3 went through a first round of RT-PCR. TCRdb fed the multiplex PCR reads into MiXCR, producing one record per CDR3 protein. The sample records a few hundred thousand distinct CDR3 sequences, 15% to 19% being singletons. The specimen was blood. The receptors were gathered from a woman aged 18-29 years with Graves' hyperthyroidism.

Many counts were recorded for this clonotype. The rearrangement links TRBV7-3 to TRBJ2-1, with 11 bases lining up with TRBD2. CDR1 and CDR2 from the germline V gene are SGHTA and FQGTGA. Germline trimming cut 3 bases from V and 3 bases from J; bases unmatched to any gene: 1. The CDR3 consists of 15 residues. CDR3 DNA sequence: TGTGCCAGCAGCTTGACTAGCGGGATCTACAATGAGCAGTTCTTC. The encoded protein is CASSLTSGIYNEQFF.

The table lists this clonotype with many counts. The chain recombines TRBV7-8 with TRBJ2-3; 9 bases align to TRBD2. Germline V gene data show CDR1 as SGHVS and CDR2 as FQNEAQ. The J segment lost 6 bases and the V segment lost 5 bases, leaving 6 bases of the junction unmatched. CDR3 size: 14 residues. CDR3 DNA: TGTGCCAGCAGCCCTGGACTAGCGTTGGATACGCAGTATTTT. Translation: CASSPGLALDTQYF.

This clonotype was found many times. V gene TRBV9 combines with J gene TRBJ2-2; D possibly corresponds to TRBD2 (6 bases). CDR3 length: 16 amino acids. Germline V gives CDR1 SGDLS, CDR2 YYNGEE. V was pared by 0 bases and J by 3 bases, with 12 bases between. This CDR3 reads CASSVVPSAHTGELFF. The CDR3 coding sequence is TGTGCCAGCAGCGTAGTTCCTAGCGCTCACACCGGGGAGCTGTTTTTT.

Ten or more counts support this clonotype. This sequence joins TRBV28 and TRBJ1-2, with D unresolved. The CDR3 loop spans 13 amino acids. V gave up 3 bases and J gave up 6 bases, with 11 bases separating them. Germline V gene sequence: CDR1 MDHEN, CDR2 SYDVKM. CDR3 loop: CASSFVQADGYTF. The CDR3 DNA sequence: TGTGCCAGCAGTTTCGTCCAGGCGGATGGCTACACCTTC.

This clonotype was detected ten times or more. The chain has TRBV20-1 and TRBJ1-5; D is perhaps TRBD1 (5 bases). V was clipped by 3 bases and J by 4 bases, with 7 bases between them. This CDR3 comprises 12 residues. From germline, CDR1 is DFQATT and CDR2 SNEGSKA (reference sequence). DNA for the CDR3: TGCAGTGCTAGCAGGGTTAATCAGCCCCAGCATTTT. Encoded protein: CSASRVNQPQHF.

This clonotype was counted a few times. V and J are TRBV9 and TRBJ1-6; 7 bases are shared with TRBD1. V was pared by 2 bases and J by 7 bases, with 9 bases of the junction left unmatched. Germline values: CDR1 SGDLS, CDR2 YYNGEE. The CDR3 is made up of 16 amino acids. CDR3 sequence: CASSVRDSSRNSPLHF. The CDR3 bases are TGTGCCAGCAGCGTGCGGGACAGCTCTCGGAATTCACCCCTCCACTTT.

With regard to this clonotype: A much larger clone differs from this one at a single base, so this may be a read error. The CDR3 bases are TGTGCCAGCAGTTTGTGGGGGTGGTCTGGAAACACCATATATTTT. Translation gives CASSLWGWSGNTIYF. The genes are TRBV6-9 and TRBJ1-3; possibly TRBD1 for D (5 bases). Per germline, CDR1 MNHGY and CDR2 SVAAGI. The CDR3 loop spans 15 amino acids. Deletions cut 4 bases from V and 1 base from J, with 11 bases between.

This clonotype was seen many times. The rearrangement joins TRBV28 to TRBJ1-4; 7 bases agree with TRBD1. Germline trimming cut 6 bases from V and 8 bases from J; bases unmatched to any gene: 9. The CDR3 is 14 amino acids. Germline lookup yields CDR1 MDHEN and CDR2 SYDVKM. The CDR3 DNA reads TGTGCCAGCAGCCCACCAGGGGGATGGGAAAAACTGTTTTTT. This encodes CASSPPGGWEKLFF.

This clonotype has just a few counts. The V call is TRBV19, the J call TRBJ1-4, with D possibly being TRBD1 (6 bases). Per germline, CDR1 LNHDA and CDR2 SQIVND (reference sequence). This CDR3 spans 16 amino acids. Trimming removed 9 bases from V and 3 bases from J, with 20 bases in between. The DNA for the CDR3 is TGTGCCAGCTCGGACAGACCAAAACGCTCTAATGAAAAACTGTTTTTT. Translation: CASSDRPKRSNEKLFF.

This clonotype was seen many times. This chain joins TRBV7-8 and TRBJ1-2; D might be TRBD1 (6 bases). Deletions cut 1 base from V and 6 bases from J, with 12 bases between. Germline assignment: CDR1 SGHVS and CDR2 FQNEAQ. The CDR3 is 14 amino acids. In DNA form, the CDR3 reads TGTGCCAGCAGCTTAGTTCGGGACACTCATGGCTACACCTTC. Protein product: CASSLVRDTHGYTF. The whole variable domain, filled in from reference TRBV7-8 and TRBJ1-2, reads GAGVSQSPRYKVAKRGQDVALRCDPISGHVSLFWYQQALGQGPEFLTYFQNEAQLDKSGLPSDRFFAERPEGSVSTLKIQRTQQEDSAVYLCASSLVRDTHGYTFGSGTRLTVV.

This clonotype was detected many times. This chain joins TRBV7-2 and TRBJ1-2, with D maybe TRBD1 (5 bases). The CDR3 is 15 amino acids. V was pared by 1 base and J by 4 bases, with 13 bases between. In germline, CDR1 is SGHTA, CDR2 FQGNSA. The CDR3 coding sequence is TGTGCCAGCAGCTTAGTAGGGGAGTTGGTCTATGGCTACACCTTC. Its translation is CASSLVGELVYGYTF.

The chain joins TRBV19 to TRBJ2-2; D might be TRBD1 or TRBD2, each matching 5 bases. Trimming pared 6 bases from V and 6 bases from J, leaving 17 bases between. This CDR3 spans 15 amino acids. Germline CDR1 reads LNHDA; CDR2 reads SQIVND (reference sequence). The CDR3 coding sequence is TGTGCCAGTAGGGCCGGGGCGACGCTTGCCGGGGAGCTGTTTTTT. Protein product: CASRAGATLAGELFF.

This clonotype was seen more than once but under ten times. The CDR3 sequence is CASSPLAGAETQYF. DNA of the CDR3: TGTGCCAGCTCACCACTAGCGGGAGCGGAGACCCAGTACTTC. The chain carries TRBV18 and TRBJ2-5; 9 bases map to TRBD2. The CDR3 has 14 residues. Germline CDR1 reads KGHSH; CDR2 reads LQKENI. With V trimmed by 1 base and J by 5 bases, 2 bases remained unmatched.

There are many counts of this clonotype. The genes are TRBV3-1 and TRBJ2-7; D remains unclear. V lost 0 bases to trimming and J lost 5 bases, with 8 bases between them. The CDR3 spans 13 residues. Germline-derived CDR1 and CDR2 are LGHDT and YNNKEL (reference sequence). The CDR3 loop is CASSQEGSHEQYF. CDR3 in DNA: TGTGCCAGCAGCCAAGAAGGGTCCCACGAGCAGTACTTC.